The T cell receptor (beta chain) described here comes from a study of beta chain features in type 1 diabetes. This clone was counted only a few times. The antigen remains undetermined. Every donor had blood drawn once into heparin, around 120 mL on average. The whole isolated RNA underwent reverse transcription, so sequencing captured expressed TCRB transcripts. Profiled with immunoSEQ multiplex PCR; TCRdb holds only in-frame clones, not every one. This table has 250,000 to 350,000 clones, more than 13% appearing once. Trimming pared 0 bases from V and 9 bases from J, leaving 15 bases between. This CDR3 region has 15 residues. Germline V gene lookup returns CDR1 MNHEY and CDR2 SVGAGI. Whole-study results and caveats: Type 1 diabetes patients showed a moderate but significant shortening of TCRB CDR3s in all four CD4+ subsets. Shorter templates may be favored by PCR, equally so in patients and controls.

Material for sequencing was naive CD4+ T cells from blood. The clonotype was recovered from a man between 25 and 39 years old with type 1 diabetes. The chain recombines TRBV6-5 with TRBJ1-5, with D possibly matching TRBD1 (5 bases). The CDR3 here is CASSYSGQGQGPQHF. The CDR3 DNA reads TGTGCCAGCAGTTACTCGGGCCAGGGCCAGGGGCCCCAGCATTTT.